The 7 T cell receptor beta chains given below trace back to one sample, sequenced in a study of blood T cells in healthy people across ages. Then a second PCR, running roughly 7 to 11 cycles, was carried out with a sample-barcoded 5' primer and a J-beta primer mix. MiXCR was run by TCRdb on the 5' RACE reads, yielding one entry per CDR3 protein. Here the sample spans approximately 800,000 distinct CDR3 sequences, around a quarter being singletons. A further study also used this sample, focusing on T cells of mothers and their children.

The specimen was blood. Every receptor here comes from a boy younger than 18 in good health.

Turning to this clonotype: This clone may be a read error of a much larger clone one base away. This chain connects TRBV5-6 to TRBJ2-1; D call uncertain. CDR1 is SGHDT, CDR2 YYEEEE, per germline. Trimming shortened V by 5 bases and J by 6 bases, and 6 bases separated the two germline ends. The CDR3 consists of 11 residues. This chain's CDR3 is CASSYVNEQFF. The CDR3, as DNA: TGTGCCAGCAGTTATGTCAATGAGCAGTTCTTC.

This clonotype was seen a handful of times. The chain is built from TRBV5-1 and TRBJ2-3, with D possibly TRBD2 on 6 matching bases. This CDR3 is 16 amino acids long. V gave up 4 bases and J gave up 2 bases, with 17 bases separating them. The germline V gene has CDR1 SGHRS and CDR2 YFSETQ. The CDR3 nucleotides are TGCGCCAGCAGCGATCCCGGGACTCCGCACACAGATACGCAGTATTTT. Translated: CASSDPGTPHTDTQYF.

This clonotype was seen more than once but under ten times. The chain employs TRBV20-1 and TRBJ1-1; 7 nucleotides align to TRBD1. This CDR3 is built from 15 residues. The trim removed 1 base at V and 4 bases at J, leaving 9 bases unmatched. CDR1 is DFQATT, CDR2 SNEGSKA, per germline (reference sequence). CDR3 bases: TGCAGTGCTAGAGCCCTGACAGGGTTCGGCACTGAAGCTTTCTTT. This translates into CSARALTGFGTEAFF.

This clonotype was counted a few times. This chain links TRBV7-6 with TRBJ2-1, with D unresolved. The V end was cut by 0 bases, the J end by 8 bases, with 8 bases between. The CDR3 totals 13 residues. The germline CDR1 and CDR2 sequences are SGHVS and FNYEAQ. Written as DNA, the CDR3 is TGTGCCAGCAGCTTAGCGGGCGTCTATGAGCAGTTCTTC. It is translated as CASSLAGVYEQFF.

There are a few counts of this clonotype. The CDR3 DNA reads TGTGCCAGCAGTAGGGGGGGGACAGAGCAGTTCTTC. This sequence encodes CASSRGGTEQFF. The chain combines TRBV12-3 or TRBV12-4 with TRBJ2-5; D perhaps matches TRBD2 (7 bases). The J call may be wrong; the DNA end is better matched by TRBJ2-1. The CDR3 contains 12 residues.

This clonotype has more than one count but fewer than ten. The chain has TRBV6-1 and TRBJ2-7; D perhaps matches TRBD1 (6 bases). The J call may be wrong; the DNA end is better matched by TRBJ2-1. This CDR3 has 15 amino acids. Germline assignment: CDR1 MNHNS and CDR2 SASEGT. The CDR3 spells CASSENREPYNEQFF. The CDR3 coding sequence is TGTGCCAGCAGTGAAAACAGGGAACCCTACAATGAGCAGTTCTTC.

The V gene is TRBV20-1, the J gene TRBJ1-2; tentatively, D is TRBD1 (5 bases). This CDR3 is built from 13 residues. V was cut by 6 bases and J by 4 bases, with 15 bases left in between. Germline assignment: CDR1 DFQATT and CDR2 SNEGSKA (reference sequence). CDR3 amino acids: CSARDFLGYGYTF. CDR3 sequence (DNA): TGCAGTGCAAGGGACTTCTTAGGCTATGGCTACACCTTC.